The 26 T cell receptor beta chains below were found in one sample sequenced in a study of radiotherapy plus CTLA-4 blockade in lung cancer. Clones were sequenced by immunoSEQ multiplex PCR, and TCRdb holds only the in-frame ones, with some missing. The profile shows roughly 86,000 clones, less than 90% of them singletons. The input for sequencing was peripheral blood, taken from a patient treated with radiotherapy plus ipilimumab. The source of these receptors is a human donor with non-small cell lung cancer who had stable disease on radiotherapy plus ipilimumab.

The chain carries TRBV6-5 and TRBJ1-2; D may be TRBD1 (6 bases). V was cut by 6 bases and J by 10 bases, with 21 bases left in between. The CDR3 loop spans 14 amino acids. CDR1 and CDR2 (germline): MNHEY, SVGAGI. This CDR3 is CASSDQGRGLDYTF. As DNA, the CDR3 is TGTGCCAGCAGCGATCAGGGACGGGGGCTCGACTACACCTTC.

The rearrangement joins TRBV29-1 to TRBJ1-2; D remains ambiguous. V shed 1 base and J shed 5 bases, with 20 bases lying between them. Germline V gene lookup returns CDR1 SQVTM and CDR2 ANQGSEA. The CDR3 is made up of 16 amino acids. CDR3 amino acids: CSVEGTVEHRLYGYTF. DNA of the CDR3: TGCAGCGTTGAAGGAACAGTTGAGCATAGGTTGTATGGCTACACCTTC.

V gene TRBV7-2 combines with J gene TRBJ2-7, with 10 bases lining up with TRBD2. The CDR3 covers 16 residues. The junction had 5 bases not matched to a gene; V was cut back by 0 bases and J by 3 bases. The germline gives CDR1 SGHTA, CDR2 FQGNSA. The CDR3 region has the DNA TGTGCCAGCAGCTTAGCGCTAGCGGGAGACGGCTACGAGCAGTACTTC. This sequence encodes CASSLALAGDGYEQYF. Together with reference TRBV7-2 and TRBJ2-7, the CDR3 gives the full variable domain: GAGVSQSPSNKVTEKGKDVELRCDPISGHTALYWYRQSLGQGLEFLIYFQGNSAPDKSGLPSDRFSAERTGGSVSTLTIQRTQQEDSAVYLCASSLALAGDGYEQYFGPGTRLTVT.

This clone has just a few counts. The V gene is TRBV15, the J gene TRBJ2-3; a possible D gene is TRBD1 (6 bases). Trimming pared 3 bases from V and 3 bases from J, leaving 13 bases between. The germline V gene has CDR1 LNHNV and CDR2 YYDKDF (reference sequence). The CDR3 length is 15 residues. The CDR3 sequence: CATSRAGAATDTQYF. DNA of the CDR3: TGTGCCACCAGCAGGGCAGGGGCAGCAACAGATACGCAGTATTTT. Full variable domain (remainder filled in from reference TRBV15 and TRBJ2-3): DAMVIQNPRYQVTQFGKPVTLSCSQTLNHNVMYWYQQKSSQAPKLLFHYYDKDFNNEADTPDNFQSRRPNTSFCFLDIRSPGLGDTAMYLCATSRAGAATDTQYFGPGTRLTVL.

This chain links TRBV6-5 with TRBJ2-7; D not resolved. Germline lookup yields CDR1 MNHEY and CDR2 SVGAGI. V shed 0 bases and J shed 2 bases, with 5 bases lying between them. The CDR3 spans 13 residues. CDR3: CASSYSMAYEQYF. The CDR3 DNA sequence: TGTGCCAGCAGTTACTCGATGGCCTACGAGCAGTACTTC.

The J gene is TRBJ2-3, the V gene TRBV7-9, with 9 bases identical to TRBD2. J gave up 2 bases and V 1 base, and 4 bases lay outside the gene matches. Germline CDR1 SEHNR, CDR2 FQNEAQ (reference sequence). The length of the CDR3 is 16 residues. This CDR3 reads CASSLGASGTTDTQYF. The DNA for the CDR3 is TGTGCCAGCAGCTTAGGGGCTAGCGGGACCACAGATACGCAGTATTTT.

The chain carries TRBV6-1 and TRBJ2-7, with D tentatively TRBD1 (6 bases). V shed 5 bases and J shed 0 bases, with 14 bases lying between them. The CDR3 extends over 15 amino acids. Germline V gene data show CDR1 as MNHNS and CDR2 as SASEGT. The CDR3 nucleotides read TGTGCCAGCAGTCTTACAGACAGGACCTCCTACGAGCAGTACTTC. Residues: CASSLTDRTSYEQYF.

The chain has TRBV7-7 and TRBJ2-1, with 9 positions matching TRBD2. This CDR3 is built from 18 residues. Germline lookup yields CDR1 SSHAT and CDR2 FNYEAQ (reference sequence). With 5 bases clipped from V and 7 bases from J, the junction kept 18 bases outside the gene matches. The CDR3 sequence is CASSNAIGSAGGRNEQFF. The CDR3 DNA follows: TGTGCCAGCAGCAATGCGATAGGGTCGGCGGGGGGGCGAAATGAGCAGTTCTTC.

V gene TRBV7-2 combines with J gene TRBJ2-2; the match to TRBD2 covers 11 bases. V trimming: 2 bases; J trimming: 1 base; junction bases outside the gene matches: 6. The CDR3 spans 18 residues. Looked up from germline, CDR1 is SGHTA and CDR2 is FQGNSA. In nucleotides, the CDR3 is TGTGCCAGCAGCTTAATCGGGCTAGCGGGGGGGAACACCGGGGAGCTGTTTTTT. The encoded protein is CASSLIGLAGGNTGELFF.

V is TRBV20-1 and J is TRBJ2-1; no clear D gene. With 1 base removed from V and 9 bases from J, the gap between germline ends came to 7 bases. The V gene's germline CDR1 is DFQATT and CDR2 SNEGSKA (reference sequence). This CDR3 has 11 amino acids. CDR3 sequence reads: CSARAGVEQFF. The CDR3 DNA follows: TGCAGTGCTAGAGCTGGGGTTGAGCAGTTCTTC.

The chain has TRBV19 and TRBJ2-7, with 11 nucleotides matching TRBD1. CDR3 size: 15 residues. V lost 4 bases and J lost 5; bases outside the gene matches: 7. CDR1 and CDR2 from the germline V gene are LNHDA and SQIVND (reference sequence). CDR3 loop: CASSTPGQGVHEQYF. CDR3 sequence (DNA): TGTGCCAGTAGTACCCCGGGACAGGGGGTCCACGAGCAGTACTTC.

The chain recombines TRBV27 with TRBJ2-7, with D perhaps matching TRBD1 (6 bases). The CDR3 is 14 amino acids. CDR1 is MNHEY and CDR2 is SMNVEV in the germline V gene (reference sequence). The germline V and J ends were trimmed by 3 bases and 6 bases, with 15 bases remaining between them. The CDR3 DNA is TGTGCCAGCAGTTTGAGGTACAGGGCTGTCGAGCAGTACTTC. This translates into CASSLRYRAVEQYF.

The genes are TRBV7-6 and TRBJ1-5; D unclear. The CDR3 loop spans 16 amino acids. The V gene lost 1 base and the J gene lost 0 bases, with 10 bases spanning the gap. Germline V gene sequence: CDR1 SGHVS, CDR2 FNYEAQ. The CDR3 region is CASSLEPGYSNQPQHF. The DNA of the CDR3 is TGTGCCAGCAGCTTAGAGCCCGGATATAGCAATCAGCCCCAGCATTTT.

CDR3 DNA: TGTGCCAGCAGTTTTAACAGGGGGTCTTACAATGAGCAGTTCTTC. Translating it yields CASSFNRGSYNEQFF. This sequence joins TRBV27 and TRBJ2-1; 8 bases match TRBD1. Unmatched junction bases numbered 5, after V lost 3 bases and J lost 4 bases. CDR3 length: 15 amino acids. Germline V lookup: CDR1 MNHEY, CDR2 SMNVEV (reference sequence).

This clone was picked up one time. The chain recombines TRBV11-3 with TRBJ2-2; 11 nucleotides line up with TRBD2. V trimming: 3 bases; J trimming: 6 bases; junction bases outside the gene matches: 12. Looked up from germline, CDR1 is SGHNT and CDR2 is YENEEA. This CDR3 has 18 amino acids. CDR3 amino acids: CASSLSGGSGRAPGELFF. The CDR3 DNA reads as TGTGCCAGCAGCTTGTCTGGAGGTAGCGGGAGGGCCCCCGGGGAGCTGTTTTTT.

The chain has TRBV7-6 and TRBJ2-2; no firm D call. The CDR3 is 9 residues long. V lost 11 bases and J lost 6, with 4 bases in between. The germline V gene encodes CDR1 SGHVS and CDR2 FNYEAQ. Written as DNA, the CDR3 is TGTGCCGGGGCCGGGGAGCTGTTTTTT. Translated, it gives CAGAGELFF.

This clone was counted only a few times. The V and J genes are TRBV7-9 and TRBJ2-7, with D perhaps given as TRBD1 or TRBD2 (5 bases each). Per germline, CDR1 SEHNR and CDR2 FQNEAQ (reference sequence). This CDR3 is 17 amino acids long. V lost 3 bases and J 3 bases, leaving 21 bases between the germline ends. CDR3 in DNA: TGTGCCAGCAGCTTTAGTGGGGGATACCGAGAGAGCTACGAGCAGTACTTC. Its translation is CASSFSGGYRESYEQYF.

The chain recombines TRBV28 with TRBJ2-5; TRBD1 aligns across 10 bases. Trimming took 3 bases from V and 7 from J; bases not matched to a gene: 5. The germline CDR1 and CDR2 sequences are MDHEN and SYDVKM. The CDR3 contains 14 residues. CDR3 DNA sequence: TGTGCCAGCAGTTTGGACAGGGGGACGGGGACCCAGTACTTC. Protein sequence: CASSLDRGTGTQYF.

The chain joins TRBV11-1 to TRBJ2-7, with D maybe TRBD1 (6 bases). The V end lost 3 bases, the J end lost 1 base, and 7 bases lay between the germline ends. Germline values: CDR1 SGHAT, CDR2 FQDESV (reference sequence). CDR3 length: 13 amino acids. CDR3 residues: CASSLDSSYEQYF. The CDR3 coding sequence is TGTGCCAGCAGCTTGGACAGTTCCTACGAGCAGTACTTC.

The chain joins TRBV28 to TRBJ1-4; D gene unclear. Germline loops: CDR1 MDHEN, CDR2 SYDVKM. This CDR3 is built from 14 residues. Trimming pared 8 bases from V and 3 bases from J, leaving 13 bases between. CDR3 nucleotides: TGTGCCAGCGGCCGGTCGGGAGCTAATGAAAAACTGTTTTTT. Residues: CASGRSGANEKLFF.

The chain carries TRBV28 and TRBJ1-2; perhaps TRBD1 as D (5 bases). Germline lookup yields CDR1 MDHEN and CDR2 SYDVKM. CDR3 size: 15 residues. V dropped 6 bases and J dropped 7 bases, with 21 bases sitting between them. The CDR3 sequence is CASSWEGPTGGGYTF. The CDR3, as DNA: TGTGCCAGCAGCTGGGAGGGCCCAACAGGAGGTGGCTACACCTTC.

This clone has only a few counts. The chain links TRBV6-5 to TRBJ2-2; D perhaps matches TRBD1 (6 bases). V dropped 0 bases and J dropped 4 bases, with 12 bases sitting between them. CDR1 is MNHEY, CDR2 SVGAGI, per germline. This CDR3 contains 16 residues. CDR3 region: CASSYSTGTGTGELFF. The CDR3, as DNA: TGTGCCAGCAGTTACTCCACAGGGACGGGCACCGGGGAGCTGTTTTTT.

This clone has only one observation. The chain couples TRBV5-1 to TRBJ1-1, with D perhaps matching TRBD1 (6 bases). Trimming left V 3 bases short and J 2 bases short, with 17 bases between. CDR1 is SGHRS and CDR2 is YFSETQ in the germline V gene. The CDR3 is 16 amino acids. This chain's CDR3 is CASSYSGARKNTEAFF. The CDR3 coding sequence is TGCGCCAGCAGCTACTCGGGGGCGAGAAAAAACACTGAAGCTTTCTTT.

The V call is TRBV28, the J call TRBJ1-2; weak D call: TRBD1 (5 bases). V shed 1 base and J shed 7 bases, with 7 bases lying between them. The CDR3 consists of 12 residues. The germline V gene has CDR1 MDHEN and CDR2 SYDVKM. The CDR3 DNA sequence: TGTGCCAGCAGTTTATCAGGGACTGGCTACACCTTC. Translation gives CASSLSGTGYTF.

J is TRBJ1-2 and V is TRBV19; D possibly corresponds to TRBD1 (5 bases). Trimming took off 5 bases at V and 10 bases at J, with 14 bases between the two ends. Germline CDR1 reads LNHDA; CDR2 reads SQIVND (reference sequence). There are 12 residues in the CDR3. The CDR3 region is CASSPPRGVYTF. CDR3 nucleotides: TGTGCCAGTAGTCCCCCGCGGGGGGTCTACACCTTC.

This chain uses TRBV6-1 with TRBJ1-2; tentatively, D is TRBD1 (5 bases). The CDR3 consists of 14 residues. The germline V gene has CDR1 MNHNS and CDR2 SASEGT. Trimming removed 1 base from V and 4 bases from J, with 10 bases in between. CDR3 DNA: TGTGCCAGCAGTGAAGGAGGGGCACCCTATGGCTACACCTTC. Its translation is CASSEGGAPYGYTF.